The rows below give T cell receptor beta chains drawn from one sample of a study of T cells after yellow fever vaccination. MiXCR was run by TCRdb on the 5' RACE reads, yielding one entry per CDR3 protein. The sample has a few hundred thousand distinct CDR3 sequences, around 6.8% seen once. The sample in question was PBMCs, obtained about 49 days after the first yellow fever vaccination. These receptors originate from a man younger than 35 who received the YFV17D yellow fever vaccine. Each CDR3 is given without its conserved first and last residue.

v_call: TRBV5-1
j_call: TRBJ1-2
cdr3_aa: ASSYTGGVQYGYT

v_call: TRBV6-5
j_call: TRBJ1-1
cdr3_aa: ASSYQGGTEAF

v_call: TRBV3-1
j_call: TRBJ1-4
cdr3_aa: ASSQDPGTLEKLF

v_call: TRBV7-2
j_call: TRBJ2-7
cdr3_aa: SSSLTTLAGFR

v_call: TRBV5-1
j_call: TRBJ1-6
cdr3_aa: ASSLDQHSPLH

v_call: TRBV5-6
j_call: TRBJ2-1
cdr3_aa: ASSWGTAHYNEQF

v_call: TRBV7-9
j_call: TRBJ2-4
cdr3_aa: ASSLELGSQIQY

v_call: TRBV5-1
j_call: TRBJ2-6
cdr3_aa: ASSPGQMSSGANVLT

v_call: TRBV5-6
j_call: TRBJ2-7
cdr3_aa: ASSPREGRSEQY

v_call: TRBV9
j_call: TRBJ2-3
cdr3_aa: ASSPRAGGDVTDTQY

v_call: TRBV27
j_call: TRBJ2-5
cdr3_aa: ASSEETQY

v_call: TRBV4-2
j_call: TRBJ1-1
cdr3_aa: ASSQDLMEAF

v_call: TRBV7-2
j_call: TRBJ1-5
cdr3_aa: ASSLATFVNQPQH

v_call: TRBV5-1
j_call: TRBJ2-3
cdr3_aa: ASSLEGWGRDTQY

v_call: TRBV10-3
j_call: TRBJ2-3
cdr3_aa: AISLGLHTDTQY

v_call: TRBV29-1
j_call: TRBJ1-1
cdr3_aa: SVQPRDTNTEAF

v_call: TRBV28
j_call: TRBJ1-5
cdr3_aa: ASSPRTSDQPQH

v_call: TRBV7-2
j_call: TRBJ2-2
cdr3_aa: ASSLGLAVNTGELF

v_call: TRBV5-1
j_call: TRBJ2-3
cdr3_aa: ASSTKLAGGDDRHTDTQY

v_call: TRBV20-1
j_call: TRBJ1-5
cdr3_aa: SAKDLGQVYSNQPQH

v_call: TRBV18
j_call: TRBJ2-1
cdr3_aa: ASSQYSGEQF

v_call: TRBV5-1
j_call: TRBJ1-1
cdr3_aa: ASSLTGLNTEAF